This TCR beta chain is drawn from a study of T cells in Graves' hyperthyroidism and ophthalmopathy. Amplified regions were TCR beta CDR3 sequences from RNA transcripts. Carried out on the TCR CDR3, a first-round RT-PCR used the HTBI primer set. Via MiXCR, TCRdb re-called the multiplex PCR reads, giving one row per CDR3 protein. The sample contains 470,000 or so distinct CDR3 sequences, more than 20% of which appear only once. The CDR3 contains 16 residues. Trimming left V 0 bases short and J 1 base short, with 10 bases between. From germline, CDR1 is LNHDA and CDR2 SQIVND (reference sequence). This clonotype was picked up many times.

The sample consisted of blood. This rearrangement joins TRBV19 to TRBJ1-5; weak D call: TRBD1 (6 bases). This TCR was recovered from a man between 18 and 29 years old with Graves' hyperthyroidism. The CDR3, as DNA: TGTGCCAGTAGTATAGACGGGGGCGCGAGCAATCAGCCCCAGCATTTT. Translating gives CASSIDGGASNQPQHF.